The sequence of this TCR beta chain was determined in a study of identical twins (dated by TCRdb to the mid-2010s). At the level of the whole study: To test whether fetal clonotypes persist, the study used deep sequencing on TCR alpha and beta repertoires from monozygotic twins, unrelated adults of various ages, and cord blood. To rule out contamination, replicate twin experiments were performed at different times with different library preparation protocols.

Only healthy Caucasian donors were included. Three unrelated non-twin adults were also sequenced: a male aged 18 to 30, a male aged 50 to 59 and a female aged 50 to 59. Using Miltenyi CD45RO+ enrichment and human naive T-cell isolation kits, memory (CD45RO+) and naive T cells were isolated from PBMC. According to the germline V gene (reference sequence), CDR1 reads SEHNR and CDR2 reads FQNEAQ. V is clipped by 2 bases and J by 4 bases, and the sequence between their germline boundaries is 18 bases long. The CDR3 spans 16 residues, from the cysteine through the phenylalanine. The read is trimmed to its CDR3 DNA, 48 bases read in frame from base 1. Receptor amplification or capture employed 5' RACE. The sequencer was an Illumina HiSeq 2000. Template switching introduced a universal primer binding site; the final cDNA contained a unique molecular identifier, enabling accurate counting of TCR cDNA molecules. First-strand cDNA for TCR alpha and beta chains was synthesized from specific primers in the conserved constant-segment region. To control for contamination, each cDNA library was double barcoded with a SMART-Mk sample barcode plus Illumina barcodes. TruSeq adapter sequences and Illumina sample barcodes were added in two successive PCR steps. TCR alpha and beta cDNA libraries were sequenced on the Illumina HiSeq platform with custom primers. The original methods were these. Unique molecular identifiers were extracted from raw reads with MiGEC, and CDR3 positions were determined with MiXCR. For each individual, recombination models were inferred using an EM algorithm with the repgenHMM and IGoR tools. The tcR package in R was used for shared clonotype analysis, with sharing normalized by the product of cloneset sizes. To study raw recombination free of thymic and clonal selection effects, out-of-frame nonproductive sequences were analyzed. TCRdb took the public reads, trimmed them with fastp at Q25, ran MiXCR for clone calling and kept in-frame beta chains. Each CDR3 protein appears once, grouped with its most common genes and DNA. V and J calls and clone size were set by TCRdb, not the authors. This sample has 350,000 or so distinct CDR3 sequences in its table, and 9% of those were observed once. Under 9.5% of the sample belongs to the ten largest clones.

This clonotype was seen at least ten times. Its cognate antigen has yet to be identified. Nothing much larger sits one base from this clone, and base qualities are not available. Study-level results and caveats: Out-of-frame TCR alpha sequences shared between twins showed an excess of low generation-probability sequences compared with coincidental sharing between unrelated individuals. In monozygotic twins, out-of-frame TCR alpha sharing was systematically underestimated by recombination models, although the models agreed with sharing between unrelated individuals. Because the same donors could not be followed over many years, the conclusions relied on cross-sectional statistical analysis. Abundant cord blood beta clonotypes carried fewer insertions; young adult naive repertoires showed a weaker similar trend, while memory repertoires showed none. Zero-insertion analyses could be partly confounded by invariant T cells such as MAIT and iNKT, although diverse VJ usage argued against such confounding for most clonotypes. In beta out-of-frame sequences, excess twin sharing was weaker, because having fewer shared sequences lowered the signal-to-noise ratio.

The rearrangement joined TRBV7-9 to TRBJ2-7; matching of 6 bases hints at TRBD2 as the D gene. Sequenced sample: naive T cells sorted from blood. The sample's cell subset or site, from its label and the paper: cells isolated with a human naive T-cell isolation kit. The sequence derives from a woman between 50 and 59 years old in good health. CDR3 loop: CASSLIAGTAGYEQYF. The DNA sequence is as follows: TGTGCCAGCAGCTTAATAGCCGGGACCGCGGGGTACGAGCAGTACTTC.